This T cell receptor (beta chain) was identified during a study of identical twins. TCRdb processed the 5' RACE reads anew with MiXCR; each CDR3 protein has one entry. The data hold 200,000 to 250,000 distinct CDR3 sequences, with over 13% observed a single time. This TCR was sampled from a woman in her late teens or twenties in good health. Sequencing was carried out using memory (CD45RO+) T cells sorted from blood.

The CDR3 region is CSARRGLAGSYNEQFF. The CDR3 nucleotides are TGCAGTGCTAGGAGGGGTCTAGCTGGCTCCTACAATGAGCAGTTCTTC. The chain employs TRBV20-1 and TRBJ2-1; TRBD1 or TRBD2 may be the D gene (5 bases each). Per germline, CDR1 DFQATT and CDR2 SNEGSKA (reference sequence). The CDR3 sequence is 16 residues long. Trimming left V 3 bases short and J 0 bases short, with 15 bases between.